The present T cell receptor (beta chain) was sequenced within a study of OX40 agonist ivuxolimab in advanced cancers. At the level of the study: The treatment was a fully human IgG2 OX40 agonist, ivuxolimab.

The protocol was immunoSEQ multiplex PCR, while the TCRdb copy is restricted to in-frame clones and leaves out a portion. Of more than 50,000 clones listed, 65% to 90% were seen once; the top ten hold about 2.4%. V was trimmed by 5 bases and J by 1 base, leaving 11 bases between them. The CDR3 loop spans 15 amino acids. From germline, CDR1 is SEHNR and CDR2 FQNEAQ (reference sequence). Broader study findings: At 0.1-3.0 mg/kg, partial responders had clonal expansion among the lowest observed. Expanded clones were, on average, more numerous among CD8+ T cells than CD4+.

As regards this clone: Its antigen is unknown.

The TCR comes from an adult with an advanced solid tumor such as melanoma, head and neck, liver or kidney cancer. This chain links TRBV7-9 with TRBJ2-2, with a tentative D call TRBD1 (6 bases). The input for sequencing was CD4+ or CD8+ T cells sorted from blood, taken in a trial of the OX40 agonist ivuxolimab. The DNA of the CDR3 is TGTGCCAGCAGCCGGGACAACCTGAACACCGGGGAGCTGTTTTTT. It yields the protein CASSRDNLNTGELFF.